What follows is one T cell receptor beta chain and its context. Its specificity is not known. This sample was included in a study of siplizumab effects on memory and regulatory T cells. General study findings and limits: Whether proliferating Tregs in siplizumab cultures suppress was not functionally confirmed. Most alloreactive clones went unmapped to unstimulated subsets; only a minor fraction mapped. A major contribution to the alloresponse seemed to be made by naive T cells, which seemed more diverse than memory cells. Siplizumab significantly lowered the alloreactive sequences that could be traced to unstimulated CD4+ memory cells.

Measured with immunoSEQ multiplex PCR; TCRdb has only the in-frame clones, and not every one. The top ten hold around 0.73% of the sample, which has 85,000 to 130,000 clones, approximately 90% seen once. CDR1 SGHDT and CDR2 YYEEEE come from the germline V gene. Trimming stripped 4 bases from V and 0 bases from J, with 14 bases between. The CDR3 is made up of 16 amino acids. Sequencing was performed on Tregs sorted from blood. The rearrangement uses TRBV5-6 and TRBJ2-1; D is unclear. The TCR comes from a human donor in good health. The CDR3 DNA follows: TGTGCCAGCAGCCGGACCCAACTCAACTCCTACAATGAGCAGTTCTTC. It is translated as CASSRTQLNSYNEQFF.